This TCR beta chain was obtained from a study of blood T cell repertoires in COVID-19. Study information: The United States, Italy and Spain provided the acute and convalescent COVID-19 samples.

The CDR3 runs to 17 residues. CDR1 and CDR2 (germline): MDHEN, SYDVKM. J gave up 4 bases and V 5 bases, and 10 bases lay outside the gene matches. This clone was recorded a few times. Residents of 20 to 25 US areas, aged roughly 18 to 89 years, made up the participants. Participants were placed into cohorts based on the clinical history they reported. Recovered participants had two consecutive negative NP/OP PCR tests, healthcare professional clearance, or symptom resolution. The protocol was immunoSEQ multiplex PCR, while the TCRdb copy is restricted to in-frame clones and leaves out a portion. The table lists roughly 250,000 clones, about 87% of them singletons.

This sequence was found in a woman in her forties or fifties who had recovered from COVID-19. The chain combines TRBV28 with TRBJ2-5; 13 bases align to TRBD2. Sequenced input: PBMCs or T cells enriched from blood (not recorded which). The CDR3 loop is CASSPGTSGTGGETQYF. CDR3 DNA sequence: TGTGCCAGCAGTCCAGGGACTAGCGGGACGGGGGGAGAGACCCAGTACTTC. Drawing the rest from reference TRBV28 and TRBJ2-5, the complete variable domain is DVKVTQSSRYLVKRTGEKVFLECVQDMDHENMFWYRQDPGLGLRLIYFSYDVKMKEKGDIPEGYSVSREKKERFSLILESASTNQTSMYLCASSPGTSGTGGETQYFGPGTRLLVL.